There are many counts of the clone carrying this T cell receptor beta chain. CDR3 length: 13 residues. V lost 5 bases, J lost 8 bases, and 12 bases lay in between. Germline V gene sequence: CDR1 SEHNR, CDR2 FQNEAQ (reference sequence). Unique molecular identifiers were incorporated into the prepared TCRbeta library. TCRdb itself ran the PCR reads through MiXCR, one entry per CDR3 protein. The sample has some 300,000 distinct CDR3 sequences, about a tenth seen once. The sample is drawn from a study of T-cell reconstitution after alpha-beta-depleted transplantation in children. This TCR came from a human donor who donated a stem cell graft to a child with acute lymphoblastic leukemia. The rearrangement links TRBV7-9 to TRBJ2-2; possible D gene TRBD1, 5 bases. The input for sequencing was PBMCs from the stem cell graft donor, taken from the stem cell graft. CDR3 loop: CASSPSGAGELFF. As DNA, the CDR3 is TGTGCCAGCAGCCCCAGTGGGGCAGGGGAGCTGTTTTTT.